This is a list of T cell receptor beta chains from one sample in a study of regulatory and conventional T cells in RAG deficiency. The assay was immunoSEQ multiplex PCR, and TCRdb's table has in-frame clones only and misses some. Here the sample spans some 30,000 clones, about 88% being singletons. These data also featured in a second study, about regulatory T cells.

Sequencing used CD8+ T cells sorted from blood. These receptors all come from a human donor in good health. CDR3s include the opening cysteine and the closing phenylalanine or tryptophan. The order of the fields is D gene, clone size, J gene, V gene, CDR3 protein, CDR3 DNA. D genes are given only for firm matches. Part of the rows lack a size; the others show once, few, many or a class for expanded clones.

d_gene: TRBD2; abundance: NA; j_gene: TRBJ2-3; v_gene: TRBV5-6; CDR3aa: CASSQTPTSGGAGGTQYF; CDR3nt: TGTGCCAGCAGCCAAACCCCGACTAGCGGGGGGGCCGGAGGCACGCAGTATTTT
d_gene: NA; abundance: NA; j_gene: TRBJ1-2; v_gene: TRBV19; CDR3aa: CASSASSYGYTF; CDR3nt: TGTGCCAGTAGCGCGTCCTCCTATGGCTACACCTTC
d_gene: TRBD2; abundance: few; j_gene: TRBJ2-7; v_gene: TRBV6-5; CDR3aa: CASSQLAGGAYEQYF; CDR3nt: TGTGCCAGCAGTCAGCTAGCGGGAGGGGCCTACGAGCAGTACTTC
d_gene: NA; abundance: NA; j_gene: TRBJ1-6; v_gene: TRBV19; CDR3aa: CASSPTGNSPLHF; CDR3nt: TGTGCCAGTAGTCCGACGGGGAATTCACCCCTCCACTTT
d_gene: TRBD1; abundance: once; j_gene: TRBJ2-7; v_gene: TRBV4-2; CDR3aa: CASSQEPGQISYEQYF; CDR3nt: TGTGCCAGCAGCCAAGAACCGGGACAGATCTCCTACGAGCAGTACTTC
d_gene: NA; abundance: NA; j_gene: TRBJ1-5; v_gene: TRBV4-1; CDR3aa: CASSQGSGLNQPQHF; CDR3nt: TGCGCCAGCAGCCAAGGATCGGGGCTGAATCAGCCCCAGCATTTT
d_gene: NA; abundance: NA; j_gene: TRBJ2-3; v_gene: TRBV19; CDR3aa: CASTRGSTTDTQYF; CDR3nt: TGTGCCTCCACACGGGGCTCCACCACAGATACGCAGTATTTT
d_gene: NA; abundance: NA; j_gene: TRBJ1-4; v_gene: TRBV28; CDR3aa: CASRKQGTPIGGLFF; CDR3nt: TGTGCCAGCAGGAAACAGGGCACCCCCATTGGGGGACTGTTTTTT
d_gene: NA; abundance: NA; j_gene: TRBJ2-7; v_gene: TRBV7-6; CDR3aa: CASSLGDYEQYF; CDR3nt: TGTGCCAGCAGCTTAGGGGACTACGAGCAGTACTTC
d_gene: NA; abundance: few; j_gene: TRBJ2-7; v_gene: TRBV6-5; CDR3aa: CASSYRVGEQYF; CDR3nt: TGTGCCAGCAGTTACAGGGTGGGCGAGCAGTACTTC
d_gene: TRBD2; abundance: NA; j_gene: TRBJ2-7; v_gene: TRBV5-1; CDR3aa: CASSFGLAGGRVRTLEQYF; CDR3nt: TGCGCCAGCAGCTTCGGACTAGCGGGAGGACGGGTGAGAACTTTGGAGCAGTACTTC
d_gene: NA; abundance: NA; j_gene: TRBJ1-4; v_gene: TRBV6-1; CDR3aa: CASSEAVFPRDEKLFF; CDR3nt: TGTGCCAGCAGTGAAGCGGTTTTCCCGCGGGATGAAAAACTGTTTTTT
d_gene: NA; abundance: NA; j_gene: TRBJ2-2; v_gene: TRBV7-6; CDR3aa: CASSLTTLAGELFF; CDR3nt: TGTGCCAGCAGCCTGACCACCCTCGCCGGGGAGCTGTTTTTT
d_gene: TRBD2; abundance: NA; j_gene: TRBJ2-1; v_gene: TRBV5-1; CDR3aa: CASSTGTSGRANEQFF; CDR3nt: TGCGCCAGCAGCACCGGGACTAGCGGGAGGGCCAATGAGCAGTTCTTC
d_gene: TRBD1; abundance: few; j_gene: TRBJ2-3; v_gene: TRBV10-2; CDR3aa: CASSESRPRGGQGPTDTQYF; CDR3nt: TGCGCCAGCAGTGAGTCCCGCCCACGGGGAGGACAGGGACCCACAGATACGCAGTATTTT
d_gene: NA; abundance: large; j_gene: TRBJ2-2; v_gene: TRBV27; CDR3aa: CASSEGTHTGELFF; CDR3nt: TGTGCCAGCAGTGAAGGGACACACACCGGGGAGCTGTTTTTT
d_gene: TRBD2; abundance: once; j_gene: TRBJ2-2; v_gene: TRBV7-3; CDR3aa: CASSPGTSRTGELFF; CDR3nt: TGTGCCAGCAGCCCCGGGACTAGCAGGACCGGGGAGCTGTTTTTT
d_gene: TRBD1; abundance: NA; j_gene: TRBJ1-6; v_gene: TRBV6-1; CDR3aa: CASSRDRVSNSPLHF; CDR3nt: TGTGCCAGCAGTCGGGACAGGGTTAGTAATTCACCCCTCCACTTT
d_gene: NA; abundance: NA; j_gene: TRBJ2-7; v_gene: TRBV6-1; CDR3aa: CASSGRYEQYF; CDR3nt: TGTGCCAGCAGCGGCCGCTACGAGCAGTACTTC
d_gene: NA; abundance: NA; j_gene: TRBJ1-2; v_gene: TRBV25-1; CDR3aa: CASSELRDGDYGYTF; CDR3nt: TGTGCCAGCAGTGAGCTCAGGGACGGAGACTATGGCTACACCTTC
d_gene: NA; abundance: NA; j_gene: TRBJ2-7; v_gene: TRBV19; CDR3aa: CASSGGPIVEQYF; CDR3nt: TGTGCCAGTAGTGGGGGCCCCATTGTCGAGCAGTACTTC
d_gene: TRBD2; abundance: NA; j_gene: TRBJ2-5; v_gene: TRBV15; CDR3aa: CATSRGREDQETQYF; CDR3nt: TGTGCCACCAGCAGAGGGCGGGAGGACCAAGAGACCCAGTACTTC
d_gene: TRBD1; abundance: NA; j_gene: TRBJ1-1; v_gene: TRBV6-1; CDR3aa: CASKKGQGKDQAFF; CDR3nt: TGTGCCAGCAAGAAGGGACAGGGCAAGGATCAAGCTTTCTTT
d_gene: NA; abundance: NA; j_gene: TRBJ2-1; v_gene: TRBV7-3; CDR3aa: CASSLSLDNNEQFF; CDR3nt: TGTGCCAGCAGCTTAAGTTTGGACAACAATGAGCAGTTCTTC
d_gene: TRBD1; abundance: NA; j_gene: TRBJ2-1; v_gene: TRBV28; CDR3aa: CASSPRDSFLYEQFF; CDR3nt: TGTGCCAGCAGTCCCCGGGACAGCTTTCTTTATGAGCAGTTCTTC
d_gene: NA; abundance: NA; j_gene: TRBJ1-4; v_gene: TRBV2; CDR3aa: CASRDSYTTNEKLFF; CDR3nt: TGTGCCAGCAGGGACAGCTACACAACTAATGAAAAACTGTTTTTT
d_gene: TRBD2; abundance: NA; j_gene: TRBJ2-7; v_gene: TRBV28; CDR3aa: CASSPGLAGGGEQYF; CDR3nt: TGTGCCAGCAGTCCCGGACTAGCGGGAGGGGGTGAGCAGTACTTC
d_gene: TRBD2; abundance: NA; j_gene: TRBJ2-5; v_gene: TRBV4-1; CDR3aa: CASSQGASGGAGETQYF; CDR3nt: TGCGCCAGCAGCCAAGGGGCTAGCGGGGGGGCCGGAGAGACCCAGTACTTC
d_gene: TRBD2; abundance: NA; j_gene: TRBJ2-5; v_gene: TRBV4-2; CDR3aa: CASSQERGGQETQYF; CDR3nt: TGTGCCAGCAGCCAAGAGCGGGGGGGCCAAGAGACCCAGTACTTC
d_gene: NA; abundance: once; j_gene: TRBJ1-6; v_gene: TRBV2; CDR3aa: CASATSYNSPLHF; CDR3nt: TGTGCCAGCGCGACCTCCTATAATTCACCCCTCCACTTT
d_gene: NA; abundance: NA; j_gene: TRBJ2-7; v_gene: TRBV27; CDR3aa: CASSWAMNYEQYF; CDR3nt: TGTGCCAGCAGTTGGGCGATGAACTACGAGCAGTACTTC
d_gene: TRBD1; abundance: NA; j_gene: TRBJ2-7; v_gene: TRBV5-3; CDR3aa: CARSFHRTGNYEQYF; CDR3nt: TGTGCCAGAAGCTTTCACCGGACAGGGAATTACGAGCAGTACTTC
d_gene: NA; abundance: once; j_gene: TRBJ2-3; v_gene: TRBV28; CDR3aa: CASIPAGVGYTATQYF; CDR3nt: TGTGCCAGCATCCCCGCAGGTGTGGGGTACACAGCTACGCAGTATTTT
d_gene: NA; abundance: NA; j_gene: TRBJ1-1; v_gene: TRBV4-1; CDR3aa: CASSLIPGRTEAFF; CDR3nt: TGCGCCAGCAGTCTCATCCCGGGACGCACTGAAGCTTTCTTT
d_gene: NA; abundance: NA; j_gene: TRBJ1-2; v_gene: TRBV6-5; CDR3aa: CASSTGFGYTF; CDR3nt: TGTGCCAGCAGTACAGGGTTTGGCTACACCTTC